This is a list of T cell receptor beta chains from one sample in a study of regulatory T cells in long-lasting Graves disease. From the multiplex PCR reads, TCRdb called clonotypes with MiXCR, one entry per CDR3 protein. The sample lists roughly 520,000 distinct CDR3 sequences, about 11% occurring once. These records were also assigned to another study, of T cells in Graves' hyperthyroidism and ophthalmopathy.

The sample in question was peripheral blood mononuclear cells (PBMCs), obtained at new diagnosis, from a patient treated with antithyroid drugs. These receptor sequences come from a woman aged 25 to 39 with Graves disease. CDR3s leave out the opening cysteine and the closing phenylalanine or tryptophan. The order of the fields is V gene, J gene, CDR3 protein.

V: TRBV30
J: TRBJ1-4
CDR3: AWTGWATNEKLF

V: TRBV29-1
J: TRBJ2-5
CDR3: SVEEGMAETQY

V: TRBV20-1
J: TRBJ1-5
CDR3: SARPGQINQPQH

V: TRBV28
J: TRBJ2-7
CDR3: ASSATSGGTYEQY

V: TRBV11-2
J: TRBJ2-7
CDR3: ASTARDRRRDEQY

V: TRBV30
J: TRBJ1-2
CDR3: ALPGQGFGYT

V: TRBV18
J: TRBJ2-5
CDR3: ASSRAGTSGKKTQY

V: TRBV12-3/TRBV12-4
J: NA
CDR3: ASSPRLAGGPDTQY

V: TRBV19
J: TRBJ2-1
CDR3: ASSLGQGTFNEQF

V: TRBV20-1
J: TRBJ1-2
CDR3: SALRQGAGGYT

V: TRBV2
J: TRBJ2-5
CDR3: ASSPVVQETQY

V: TRBV5-4
J: TRBJ2-2
CDR3: ASSLSQRPAGPHTGELF

V: TRBV30
J: TRBJ1-5
CDR3: AWSMRVNQPQH

V: TRBV5-5
J: TRBJ1-6
CDR3: ASSLDPYSSSYNSPLH

V: TRBV7-9
J: TRBJ2-7
CDR3: ASETGRSYEQY

V: TRBV9
J: TRBJ2-1
CDR3: ASSVASRTRAGEQF

V: TRBV2
J: TRBJ2-1
CDR3: AGKAGTGLNEQF

V: TRBV7-9
J: TRBJ1-4
CDR3: ASSLGNREKLF

V: TRBV6-1
J: TRBJ2-1
CDR3: ASSENRASGDEQF

V: TRBV19
J: TRBJ1-2
CDR3: ASTPGGRAPLMYGYT

V: TRBV2
J: TRBJ2-4
CDR3: ASSGQRLAKNIQY

V: TRBV6-2/TRBV6-3
J: TRBJ2-3
CDR3: ASSELSQATDTQY

V: TRBV20-1
J: TRBJ1-1
CDR3: SARDAQGSTEAF

V: TRBV6-1
J: TRBJ1-2
CDR3: ASSLSRTATYGYT

V: TRBV12-3/TRBV12-4
J: TRBJ2-1
CDR3: ASSLAGYAYNEQF

V: TRBV2
J: TRBJ2-3
CDR3: ASRTGGTDTQY

V: TRBV27
J: TRBJ2-7
CDR3: ASRTKYPGAWVDEQY

V: TRBV7-2
J: TRBJ1-4
CDR3: ASSLEGQGGKLF

V: TRBV27
J: TRBJ1-3
CDR3: ASKLRVSGNTIY

V: TRBV6-5
J: TRBJ1-1
CDR3: ASSYSFDRALNTEAF

V: TRBV29-1
J: TRBJ2-6
CDR3: SVEDGAGALSGANVLT

V: TRBV11-2
J: TRBJ1-1
CDR3: ASSFGRGPVRTEAF

V: TRBV5-1
J: TRBJ1-6
CDR3: ASSLAWDNSPLH

V: TRBV28
J: TRBJ2-7
CDR3: ASRSRLAGHTYEQY

V: TRBV7-3
J: TRBJ2-3
CDR3: ASSLAGGFRTDTQY

V: TRBV11-2
J: TRBJ2-2
CDR3: ASSLDSGGPNAGELF

V: TRBV6-1
J: TRBJ2-7
CDR3: ATQNRGRAEQY

V: TRBV28
J: TRBJ1-6
CDR3: ASRVTGFNSPLH